A selection of T cell receptor beta chains follows, all from one sample in a study of chronic HIV infection and antiretroviral therapy. TCRdb reprocessed the 5' RACE reads via MiXCR and lists one record per CDR3 protein. The data show more than 40,000 distinct CDR3 sequences, under 20% seen once. What was sequenced was peripheral blood. The receptors stem from an adult who had HIV and had not received antiretroviral therapy, or was an uninfected healthy control (not recorded which). CDR3s include the opening cysteine and the closing phenylalanine or tryptophan. The order of the fields is D gene, J gene, clone size, V gene, CDR3 protein, CDR3 DNA. D genes are given only for firm matches. Expanded clones are given a class, and other clones once, few, many or no size at all.

NA | TRBJ1-2 | NA | TRBV27 | CASSLQINYGYTF | TGTGCCAGCAGTTTACAGATAAACTATGGCTACACCTTC
NA | TRBJ1-5 | NA | TRBV2 | CASHGLGNQPQHF | TGTGCCAGCCACGGTTTAGGCAATCAGCCCCAGCATTTT
NA | TRBJ2-7 | NA | TRBV4-1 | CASSQAGAYEQYF | TGCGCCAGCAGCCAGGCAGGGGCCTACGAGCAGTACTTC
NA | TRBJ1-5 | NA | TRBV28 | CASSPPSGNQPQHF | TGTGCCAGCAGCCCCCCCAGCGGCAATCAGCCCCAGCATTTT
TRBD1 | TRBJ1-6 | NA | TRBV12-3/TRBV12-4 | CASSHRGNNSPLHF | TGTGCCAGCAGCCACAGGGGCAATAATTCACCCCTCCACTTT
TRBD1 | TRBJ2-1 | NA | TRBV5-1 | CASTQGDNEQFF | TGCGCCAGCACCCAGGGGGACAATGAGCAGTTCTTC
NA | TRBJ1-5 | few | TRBV18 | CASASGLNQPQHF | TGTGCCAGCGCATCGGGGCTCAATCAGCCCCAGCATTTT
TRBD2 | TRBJ2-3 | few | TRBV29-1 | CSVEDPTSRYTQYF | TGCAGCGTTGAAGATCCGACTAGCAGATATACGCAGTATTTT
NA | TRBJ2-5 | NA | TRBV25-1 | CASSELTSRQETQYF | TGTGCCAGCAGTGAATTGACATCCCGACAAGAGACCCAGTACTTC
TRBD1 | TRBJ1-5 | NA | TRBV28 | CASSRDQGAAGQPQHF | TGTGCCAGCAGCCGAGACCAGGGGGCGGCGGGTCAGCCCCAGCATTTT
NA | TRBJ1-1 | few | TRBV5-1 | CASRREQGAIEAFF | TGCGCCAGCAGAAGGGAACAGGGAGCGATTGAAGCTTTCTTT
NA | TRBJ1-2 | few | TRBV7-9 | CASSIERKDGYTF | TGTGCCAGCAGCATAGAACGGAAGGATGGCTACACCTTC
NA | TRBJ2-3 | NA | TRBV14 | CASSLRLGTSTDTQYF | TGTGCCAGCAGCCTACGACTGGGGACGAGCACAGATACGCAGTATTTT
NA | TRBJ2-5 | NA | TRBV4-1 | CASSQGPRQETQYF | TGCGCCAGCAGCCAAGGTCCCAGACAAGAGACCCAGTACTTC
NA | TRBJ1-1 | few | TRBV5-6 | CASSLNRNTEAFF | TGTGCCAGCAGCTTGAACAGGAACACTGAAGCTTTCTTT
TRBD2 | TRBJ2-3 | NA | TRBV28 | CASSLVLAGADTQYF | TGTGCCAGCAGTTTAGTCCTAGCGGGGGCAGATACGCAGTATTTT